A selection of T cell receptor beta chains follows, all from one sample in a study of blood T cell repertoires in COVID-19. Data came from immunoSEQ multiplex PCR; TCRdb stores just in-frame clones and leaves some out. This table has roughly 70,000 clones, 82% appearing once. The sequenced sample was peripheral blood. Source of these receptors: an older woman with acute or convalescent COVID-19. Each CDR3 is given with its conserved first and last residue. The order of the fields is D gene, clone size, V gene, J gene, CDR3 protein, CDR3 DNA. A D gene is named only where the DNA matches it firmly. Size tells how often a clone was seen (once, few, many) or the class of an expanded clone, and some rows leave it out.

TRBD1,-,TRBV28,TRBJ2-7,CASSFAGGSYEQYF,TGTGCCAGCAGTTTTGCAGGGGGCTCCTACGAGCAGTACTTC
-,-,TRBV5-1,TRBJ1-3,CASRQQSSGNTIYF,TGCGCCAGCAGACAACAGAGCTCTGGAAACACCATATATTTT
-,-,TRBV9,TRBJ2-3,CASSVDGDTQYF,TGTGCCAGCAGCGTAGACGGGGATACGCAGTATTTT
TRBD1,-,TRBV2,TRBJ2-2,CASRAIGQGAGELFF,TGTGCCAGCAGGGCCATCGGACAGGGGGCCGGGGAGCTGTTTTTT
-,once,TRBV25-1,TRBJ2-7,CASSGDREVSYEQYF,TGTGCCAGCAGTGGCGACAGGGAGGTTTCCTACGAGCAGTACTTC
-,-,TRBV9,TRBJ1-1,CASSVVPDNVNTEAFF,TGTGCCAGCAGCGTAGTGCCGGACAACGTGAACACTGAAGCTTTCTTT
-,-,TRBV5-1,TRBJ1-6,CASSLGQPDRNSPLHF,TGCGCCAGCAGCTTGGGACAGCCTGATAGGAATTCACCCCTCCACTTT
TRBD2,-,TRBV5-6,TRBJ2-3,CASSLIALAGGADTQYF,TGTGCCAGCAGCTTAATTGCACTAGCGGGAGGCGCAGATACGCAGTATTTT
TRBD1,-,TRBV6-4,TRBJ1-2,CASSPTGNYGYTF,TGTGCCAGCAGCCCGACAGGGAACTATGGCTACACCTTC
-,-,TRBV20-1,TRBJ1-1,CSANPVTEAFF,TGCAGTGCCAACCCGGTCACTGAAGCTTTCTTT
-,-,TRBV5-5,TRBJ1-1,CASSQGITEAFF,TGTGCCAGCAGCCAGGGAATCACTGAAGCTTTCTTT
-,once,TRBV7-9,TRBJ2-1,CASSRTGYEQFF,TGTGCCAGCAGCAGAACAGGGTATGAGCAGTTCTTC
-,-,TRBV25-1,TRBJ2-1,CASRASRSSYNEQFF,TGTGCCAGTCGAGCGTCAAGGAGCTCCTACAATGAGCAGTTCTTC
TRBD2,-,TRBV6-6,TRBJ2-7,CASSYSLGTSGYEQYF,TGTGCCAGCAGTTACTCGCTTGGGACTAGCGGTTACGAGCAGTACTTC
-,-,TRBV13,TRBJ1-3,CASSSGLFSGNTIYF,TGTGCCAGCAGCTCGGGACTGTTTTCTGGAAACACCATATATTTT
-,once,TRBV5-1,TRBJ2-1,CASSLGSRRDEQFF,TGCGCCAGCAGCTTGGGTTCGCGGCGCGATGAGCAGTTCTTC
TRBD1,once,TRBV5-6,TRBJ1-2,CASSLSGQADYGYTF,TGTGCCAGCAGCTTATCGGGACAGGCCGACTATGGCTACACCTTC
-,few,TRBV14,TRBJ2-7,CASSQGQGLYEQYF,TGTGCCAGCAGCCAAGGCCAGGGTCTCTACGAGCAGTACTTC
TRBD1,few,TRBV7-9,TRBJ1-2,CASSEHRGLGYGYTF,TGTGCCAGCAGCGAGCACAGGGGGCTTGGGTATGGCTACACCTTC
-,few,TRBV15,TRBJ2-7,CATSRVEGGKREQYF,TGTGCCACCAGCAGAGTAGAGGGAGGCAAAAGGGAGCAGTACTTC
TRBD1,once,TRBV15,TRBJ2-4,CATSRGQGTKNIQYF,TGTGCCACCAGCAGAGGACAGGGAACCAAAAACATTCAGTACTTC
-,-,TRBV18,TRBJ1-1,CASSPLRRGMNTEAFF,TGTGCCAGCTCACCACTGAGGCGGGGAATGAACACTGAAGCTTTCTTT
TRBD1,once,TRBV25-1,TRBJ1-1,CASSELGQGMTNAEAFF,TGTGCCAGCAGTGAGTTAGGACAGGGAATGACTAACGCTGAAGCTTTCTTT
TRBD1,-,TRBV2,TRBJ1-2,CASSEAGTGKLFTF,TGTGCCAGCAGTGAAGCGGGGACAGGGAAGTTGTTCACCTTC
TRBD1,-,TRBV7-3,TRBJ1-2,CASSPTTGDGYTF,TGTGCCAGCAGCCCAACGACAGGGGATGGCTACACCTTC
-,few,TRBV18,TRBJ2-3,CASSPSTRTDTQYF,TGTGCCAGCTCACCGAGCACTCGCACAGATACGCAGTATTTT
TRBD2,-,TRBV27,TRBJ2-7,CASSLKGLGLARNEQYF,TGTGCCAGCAGTTTAAAGGGTTTAGGACTAGCGAGGAACGAGCAGTACTTC
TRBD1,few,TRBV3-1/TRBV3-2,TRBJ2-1,CASSGTAIEQFF,TGTGCCAGCAGTGGGACAGCGATTGAGCAGTTCTTC
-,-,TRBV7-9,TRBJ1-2,CASSHTNEDSLNYGYTF,TGTGCCAGCAGCCACACCAATGAAGACAGCCTGAACTATGGCTACACCTTC
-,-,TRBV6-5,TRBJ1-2,CASRLGSGLNYGYTF,TGTGCCAGCAGGCTTGGCTCAGGACTTAACTATGGCTACACCTTC
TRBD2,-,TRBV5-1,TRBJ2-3,CASSSSSGTTDTQYF,TGCGCCAGCAGCTCGTCTAGCGGGACCACAGATACGCAGTATTTT
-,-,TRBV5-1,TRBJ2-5,CASKVARGVETQYF,TGCGCCAGCAAGGTCGCCAGGGGTGTCGAGACCCAGTACTTC
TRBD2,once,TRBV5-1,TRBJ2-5,CASSSGRGVGETQYF,TGCGCCAGCTCCAGCGGGAGGGGTGTAGGAGAGACCCAGTACTTC
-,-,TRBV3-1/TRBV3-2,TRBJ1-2,CASTPTDRGDGYTF,TGTGCCAGCACCCCAACGGACAGAGGTGATGGCTACACCTTC
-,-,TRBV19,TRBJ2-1,CASSGAGLGLEQFF,TGTGCCAGTAGTGGGGCAGGGTTGGGGCTTGAGCAGTTCTTC
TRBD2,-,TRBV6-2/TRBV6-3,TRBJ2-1,CASSLGTSGRLNEQFF,TGTGCCAGCAGCCTAGGGACTAGCGGGAGGCTCAATGAGCAGTTCTTC
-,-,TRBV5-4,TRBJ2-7,CASSRAGEQYF,TGTGCCAGCAGCCGTGCGGGGGAGCAGTACTTC
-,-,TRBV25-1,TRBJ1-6,CASRGERYNSPLHF,TGTGCCAGCCGGGGGGAACGGTATAATTCACCCCTCCACTTT
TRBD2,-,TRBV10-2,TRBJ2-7,CASRPQLAGSYEQYF,TGCGCCAGCCGACCGCAACTAGCGGGATCTTACGAGCAGTACTTC
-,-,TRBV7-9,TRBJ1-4,CASSPKGGSGEKLFF,TGTGCCAGCAGCCCGAAAGGGGGTTCTGGGGAAAAACTGTTTTTT
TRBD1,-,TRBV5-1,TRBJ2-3,CASSPRQGPTDTQYF,TGCGCCAGCAGCCCCAGACAGGGACCCACGGATACGCAGTATTTT
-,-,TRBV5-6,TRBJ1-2,CASSRRGGYYGYTF,TGTGCCAGCAGCCGGCGGGGAGGCTACTATGGCTACACCTTC
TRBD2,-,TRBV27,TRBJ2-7,CASSFSRGGNYEQYF,TGTGCCAGCAGTTTTAGTCGGGGGGGAAACTACGAGCAGTACTTC
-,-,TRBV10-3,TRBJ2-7,CAISGGSLNLYEQYF,TGTGCCATCAGTGGTGGGAGCCTAAACCTCTACGAGCAGTACTTC
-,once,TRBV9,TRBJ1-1,CASSVGQGSTEAFF,TGTGCCAGCAGCGTAGGGCAGGGGAGCACTGAAGCTTTCTTT
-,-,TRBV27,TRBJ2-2,CASKARANTNTGELFF,TGTGCCAGCAAGGCGAGAGCGAATACGAACACCGGGGAGCTGTTTTTT
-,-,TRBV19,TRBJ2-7,CASSSQDSYEQYF,TGTGCCAGTAGTTCCCAGGACTCCTACGAGCAGTACTTC